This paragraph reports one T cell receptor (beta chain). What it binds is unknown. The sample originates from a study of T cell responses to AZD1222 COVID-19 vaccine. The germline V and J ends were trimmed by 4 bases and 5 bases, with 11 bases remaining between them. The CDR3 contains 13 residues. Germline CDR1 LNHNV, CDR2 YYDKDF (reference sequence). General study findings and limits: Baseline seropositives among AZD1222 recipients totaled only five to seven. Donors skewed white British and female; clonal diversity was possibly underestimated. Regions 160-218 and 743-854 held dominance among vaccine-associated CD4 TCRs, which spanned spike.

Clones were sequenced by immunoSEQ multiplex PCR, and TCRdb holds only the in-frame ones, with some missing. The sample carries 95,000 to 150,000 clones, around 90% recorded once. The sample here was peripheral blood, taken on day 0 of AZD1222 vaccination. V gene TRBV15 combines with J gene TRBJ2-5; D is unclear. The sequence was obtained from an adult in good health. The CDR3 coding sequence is TGTGCCACCAGCAACCTCCAAGGGGAGACCCAGTACTTC. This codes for CATSNLQGETQYF.